This TCR beta chain was sequenced during a study of PD-1 blockade in classical Hodgkin lymphoma. Study summary: Nivolumab dosed at 3 mg/kg went to patients intravenously every 2 weeks. Study outcomes and limitations: Significant TCR diversity gains by C4D1 occurred in CD4+ but not CD8+ cells. Newly diagnosed patients had diversity similar to the baseline diversity of complete responders.

CDR1 is LNHDA and CDR2 is SQIVND in the germline V gene (reference sequence). The V gene end was trimmed by 6 bases and the J gene end by 8 bases; junction bases not matched to a gene: 8. CDR3 length: 13 residues. Points on this clone: As yet, its antigen is unknown.

TCRdb keeps only in-frame clones here, not all; method: immunoSEQ multiplex PCR. The table has over 20,000 clones, 73% seen once. Exposure to brentuximab vedotin varied, and each patient had relapsed following autologous stem cell transplantation. Sequencing was performed on peripheral blood mononuclear cells (PBMCs), taken before the second cycle of nivolumab. This receptor was identified in a human donor with classical Hodgkin lymphoma. This chain uses TRBV19 with TRBJ1-2, with 8 bases identical to TRBD1. CDR3 DNA: TGTGCCAGTAGCCCCGACAGGGGATGGGGCTACACCTTC. Translating it yields CASSPDRGWGYTF.